This T cell receptor beta chain originates from a study of blood T cell repertoires in COVID-19. Trimming removed 4 bases at V and 0 bases at J, with 22 bases between. The CDR3 spans 18 residues. CDR1 and CDR2 from the germline V gene are SGHTA and FQGNSA. This clone was seen a single time. Profiled with immunoSEQ multiplex PCR; TCRdb holds only in-frame clones, not every one. The sample lists approximately 220,000 clones; over 80% were seen once. This TCR came from a woman in her thirties with acute COVID-19. Sequencing was done on a sample of PBMCs or T cells enriched from blood (not recorded which). This chain uses TRBV7-2 with TRBJ2-7; a weak D match, TRBD1 (6 bases). The CDR3 region has the DNA TGTGCCAGCAGCTGCGACCGGGACAACCTATCCGTCTCCTACGAGCAGTACTTC. Translating gives CASSCDRDNLSVSYEQYF.